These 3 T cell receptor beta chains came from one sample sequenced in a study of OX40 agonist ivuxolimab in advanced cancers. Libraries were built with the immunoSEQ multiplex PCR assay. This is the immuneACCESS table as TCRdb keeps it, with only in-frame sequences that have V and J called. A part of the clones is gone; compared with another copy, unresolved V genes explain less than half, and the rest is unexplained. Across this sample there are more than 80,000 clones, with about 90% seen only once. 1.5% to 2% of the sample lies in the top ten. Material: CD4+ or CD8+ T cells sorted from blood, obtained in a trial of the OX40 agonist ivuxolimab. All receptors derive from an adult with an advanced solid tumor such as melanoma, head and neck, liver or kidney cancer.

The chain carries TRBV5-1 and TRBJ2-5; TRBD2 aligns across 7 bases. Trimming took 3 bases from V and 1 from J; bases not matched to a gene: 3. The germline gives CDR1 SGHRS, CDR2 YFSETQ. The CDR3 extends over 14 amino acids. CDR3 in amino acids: CASSWSSGQETQYF. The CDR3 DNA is TGCGCCAGCAGCTGGTCTAGCGGCCAAGAGACCCAGTACTTC.

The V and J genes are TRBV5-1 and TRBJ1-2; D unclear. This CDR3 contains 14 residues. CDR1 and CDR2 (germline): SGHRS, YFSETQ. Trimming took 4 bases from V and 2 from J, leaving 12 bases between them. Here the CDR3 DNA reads TGCGCCAGCAGCCAACACACAGTGAACTATGGCTACACCTTC. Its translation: CASSQHTVNYGYTF.

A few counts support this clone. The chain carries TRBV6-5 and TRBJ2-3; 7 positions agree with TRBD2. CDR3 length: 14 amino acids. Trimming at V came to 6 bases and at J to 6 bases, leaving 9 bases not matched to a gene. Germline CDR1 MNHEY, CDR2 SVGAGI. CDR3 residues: CASSRRLGGDTQYF. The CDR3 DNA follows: TGTGCCAGCAGCCGACGGTTGGGGGGGGATACGCAGTATTTT.